This T cell receptor (beta chain) was retrieved from a study of blood T cell repertoires in COVID-19. About the research overall: Both acute and convalescent COVID-19 samples were obtained from the United States, Italy and Spain.

The study recruited people aged roughly 18 to 100 years across around 24 US areas. Researchers sorted participants into cohorts using their self-reported clinical history. Original methodology: Estimation of nucleated cell counts relied on the amplification of reference gene primers. TCRdb keeps only in-frame clones here, not all; method: immunoSEQ multiplex PCR. D and trimming were read from the DNA, whereas the V and J calls and clone size are those reported in that table. The sample holds about 200,000 clones, over 75% seen once. The sequence came from a woman in her thirties or forties with acute COVID-19. Source material: PBMCs or T cells enriched from blood (not recorded which).

The CDR3 is CASSQAGQVSEAYTF. The CDR3 nucleotides read TGCGCCAGCAGCCAAGCCGGACAGGTTTCAGAGGCCTACACCTTC. This chain links TRBV4-1 with TRBJ1-2, with 7 bases fitting TRBD1. Germline V gene data show CDR1 as MGHRA and CDR2 as YSYEKL. This CDR3 contains 15 residues. V shed 1 base, J shed 10 bases, and the junction held 12 bases outside the gene matches.